The source of this T cell receptor beta chain is a study of TIL therapy for anti-PD-1-resistant metastatic lung cancer. This CDR3 is 15 amino acids long. Germline V CDR1 and CDR2: SGHRS, YFSETQ. The ends lost 5 bases at V and 6 bases at J; junction bases unmatched: 11. Findings and caveats of the study: After infusion, TIL clonotypes partly replaced peripheral T cells and declined over months.

As concerns this clone: The target antigen is unknown.

Indicated time point: pre-treatment sample, taken before nivolumab and TIL therapy. Stage 4 NSCLC adults joined between late 2017 and January 2020. The immunoSEQ assay was v3. Produced via immunoSEQ multiplex PCR; TCRdb's table is partial and in-frame only. The data contain 12,000 or so clones, approximately 80% of them singletons. The rearrangement links TRBV5-1 to TRBJ2-1; 7 bases fit TRBD1. Here the sequenced sample was blood, taken at baseline. The receptor was isolated from a person aged 25 to 80 with non-small cell lung cancer. In DNA form, the CDR3 reads TGCGCCAGCAGGTTTAACAGGGGTTTTGTCAATGAGCAGTTCTTC. Translating it yields CASRFNRGFVNEQFF.